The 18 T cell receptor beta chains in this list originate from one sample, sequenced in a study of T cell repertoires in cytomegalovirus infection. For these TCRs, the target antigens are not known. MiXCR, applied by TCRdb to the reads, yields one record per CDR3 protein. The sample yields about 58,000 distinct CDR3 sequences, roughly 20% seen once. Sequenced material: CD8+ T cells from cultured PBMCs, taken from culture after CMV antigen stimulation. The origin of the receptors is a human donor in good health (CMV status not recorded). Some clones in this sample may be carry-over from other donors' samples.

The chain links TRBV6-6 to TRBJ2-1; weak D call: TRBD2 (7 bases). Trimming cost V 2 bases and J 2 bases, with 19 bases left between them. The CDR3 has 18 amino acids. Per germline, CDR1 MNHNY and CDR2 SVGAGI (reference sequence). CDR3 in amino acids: CASSYRSGTNTPYNEQFF. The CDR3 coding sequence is TGTGCCAGCAGTTACCGCAGCGGGACAAATACCCCCTACAATGAGCAGTTCTTC.

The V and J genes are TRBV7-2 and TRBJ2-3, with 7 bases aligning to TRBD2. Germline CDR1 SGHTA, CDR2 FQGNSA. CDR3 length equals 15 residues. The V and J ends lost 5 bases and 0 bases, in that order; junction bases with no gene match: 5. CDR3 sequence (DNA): TGTGCCAGCAGCCCACTAGCGAAGAGCACAGATACGCAGTATTTT. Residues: CASSPLAKSTDTQYF.

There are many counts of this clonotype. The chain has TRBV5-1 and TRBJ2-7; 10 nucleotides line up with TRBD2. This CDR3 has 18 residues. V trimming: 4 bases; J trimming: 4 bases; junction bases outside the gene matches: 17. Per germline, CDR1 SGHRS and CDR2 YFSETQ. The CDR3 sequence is CASSTRTSGTISQYEQYF. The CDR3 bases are TGCGCCAGCAGCACACGGACTAGCGGCACCATCTCTCAGTACGAGCAGTACTTC.

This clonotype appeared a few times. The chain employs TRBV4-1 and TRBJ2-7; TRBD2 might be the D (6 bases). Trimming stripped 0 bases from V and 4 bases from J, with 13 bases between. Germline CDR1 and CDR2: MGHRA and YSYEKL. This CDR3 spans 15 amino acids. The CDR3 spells CASSQDGGRSYEQYF. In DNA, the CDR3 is TGCGCCAGCAGCCAAGATGGAGGGAGAAGTTACGAGCAGTACTTC.

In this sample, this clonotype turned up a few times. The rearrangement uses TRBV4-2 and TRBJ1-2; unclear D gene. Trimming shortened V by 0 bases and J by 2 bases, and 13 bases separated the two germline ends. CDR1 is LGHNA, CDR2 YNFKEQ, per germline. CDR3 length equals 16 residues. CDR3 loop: CASSQDEPHTNYGYTF. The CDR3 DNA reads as TGTGCCAGCAGCCAAGATGAGCCACACACCAACTATGGCTACACCTTC.

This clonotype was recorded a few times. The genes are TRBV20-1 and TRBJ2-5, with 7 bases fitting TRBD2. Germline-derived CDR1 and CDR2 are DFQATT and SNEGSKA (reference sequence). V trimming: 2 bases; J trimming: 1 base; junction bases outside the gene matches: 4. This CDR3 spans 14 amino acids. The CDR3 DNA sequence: TGCAGTGCTAGATCCGGGGGGTCCCAAGAGACCCAGTACTTC. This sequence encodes CSARSGGSQETQYF.

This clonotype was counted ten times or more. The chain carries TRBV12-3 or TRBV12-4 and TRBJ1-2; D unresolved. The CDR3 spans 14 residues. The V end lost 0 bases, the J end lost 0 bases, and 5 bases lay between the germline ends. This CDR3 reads CASSLAVTNYGYTF. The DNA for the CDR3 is TGTGCCAGCAGTTTAGCGGTCACTAACTATGGCTACACCTTC.

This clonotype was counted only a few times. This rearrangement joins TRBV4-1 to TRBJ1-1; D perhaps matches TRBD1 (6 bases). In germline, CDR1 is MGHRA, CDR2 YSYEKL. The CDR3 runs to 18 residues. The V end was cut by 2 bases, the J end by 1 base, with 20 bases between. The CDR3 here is CASSQPVMASGANTEAFF. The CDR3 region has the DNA TGCGCCAGCAGCCAACCCGTTATGGCCTCAGGGGCGAACACTGAAGCTTTCTTT.

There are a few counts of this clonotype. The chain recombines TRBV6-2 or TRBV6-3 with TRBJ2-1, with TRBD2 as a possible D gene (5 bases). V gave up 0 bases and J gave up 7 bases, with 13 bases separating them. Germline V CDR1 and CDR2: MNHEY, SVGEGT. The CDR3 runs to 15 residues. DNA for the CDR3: TGTGCCAGCAGTTACTCAGACGAAGGAGGAAATGAGCAGTTCTTC. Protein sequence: CASSYSDEGGNEQFF.

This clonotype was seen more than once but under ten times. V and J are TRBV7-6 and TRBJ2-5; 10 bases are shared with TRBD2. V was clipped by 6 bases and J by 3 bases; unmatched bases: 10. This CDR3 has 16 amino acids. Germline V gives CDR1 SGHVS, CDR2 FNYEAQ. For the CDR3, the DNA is TGTGCCAGCAGTTTAAGGACTAGCGGATCGAAAGAGACCCAGTACTTC. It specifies CASSLRTSGSKETQYF. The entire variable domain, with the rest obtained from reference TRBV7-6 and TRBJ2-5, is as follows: GAGVSQSPRYKVTKRGQDVALRCDPISGHVSLYWYRQALGQGPEFLTYFNYEAQQDKSGLPNDRFSAERPEGSISTLTIQRTEQRDSAMYRCASSLRTSGSKETQYFGPGTRLLVL.

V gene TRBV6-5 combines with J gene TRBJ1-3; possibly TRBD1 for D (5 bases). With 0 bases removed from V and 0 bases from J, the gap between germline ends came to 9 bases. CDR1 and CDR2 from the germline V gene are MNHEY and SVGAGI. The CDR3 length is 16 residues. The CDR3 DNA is TGTGCCAGCAGTTACTCAGGGGCGAGCTCTGGAAACACCATATATTTT. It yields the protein CASSYSGASSGNTIYF.

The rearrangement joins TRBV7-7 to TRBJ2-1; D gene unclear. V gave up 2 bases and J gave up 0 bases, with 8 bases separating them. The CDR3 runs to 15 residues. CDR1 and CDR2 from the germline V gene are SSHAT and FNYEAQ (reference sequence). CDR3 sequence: CASSLTLSSYNEQFF. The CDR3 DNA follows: TGTGCCAGCAGCTTAACCCTTAGCTCCTACAATGAGCAGTTCTTC.

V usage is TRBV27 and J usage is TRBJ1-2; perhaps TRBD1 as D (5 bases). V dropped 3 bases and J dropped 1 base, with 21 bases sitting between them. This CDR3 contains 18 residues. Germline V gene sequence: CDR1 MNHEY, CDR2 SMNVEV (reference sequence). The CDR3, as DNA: TGTGCCAGCAGTTTCCGGGGACCTCCTGAGCGGGATAACTATGGCTACACCTTC. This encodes CASSFRGPPERDNYGYTF.

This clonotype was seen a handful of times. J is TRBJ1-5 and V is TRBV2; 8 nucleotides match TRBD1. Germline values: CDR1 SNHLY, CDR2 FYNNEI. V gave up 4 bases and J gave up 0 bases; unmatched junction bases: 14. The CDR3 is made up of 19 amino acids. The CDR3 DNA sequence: TGTGCCAGCAGTGGGGACAGGACCCATTACCCATATAGCAATCAGCCCCAGCATTTT. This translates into CASSGDRTHYPYSNQPQHF.

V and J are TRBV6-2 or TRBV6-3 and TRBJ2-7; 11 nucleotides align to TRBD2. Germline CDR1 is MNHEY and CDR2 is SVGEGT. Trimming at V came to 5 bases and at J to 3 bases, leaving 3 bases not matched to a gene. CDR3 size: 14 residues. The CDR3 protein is CASSQGTSGYEQYF. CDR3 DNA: TGTGCCAGCAGTCAGGGGACTAGCGGCTACGAGCAGTACTTC.

CDR3 region: CASSPGGIRPGNTIYF. The CDR3 region has the DNA TGTGCCAGCAGCCCTGGGGGGATTCGCCCTGGAAACACCATATATTTT. This chain links TRBV7-6 with TRBJ1-3, with D tentatively TRBD1 (5 bases). V dropped 5 bases and J dropped 2 bases, with 16 bases sitting between them. There are 16 residues in the CDR3. Germline-derived CDR1 and CDR2 are SGHVS and FNYEAQ.

This CDR3 is CASRGPVPINEKLFF. The CDR3 nucleotides are TGTGCCAGCAGGGGACCGGTGCCTATTAATGAAAAACTGTTTTTT. This rearrangement joins TRBV6-1 to TRBJ1-4; tentatively, D is TRBD1 (5 bases). Germline V gene sequence: CDR1 MNHNS, CDR2 SASEGT. Trimming removed 6 bases at V and 4 bases at J, with 15 bases between. This CDR3 is built from 15 residues.

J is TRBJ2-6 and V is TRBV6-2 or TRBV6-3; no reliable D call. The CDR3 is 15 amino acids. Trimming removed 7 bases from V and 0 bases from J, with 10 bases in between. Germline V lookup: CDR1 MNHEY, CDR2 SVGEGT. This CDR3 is CASTQRSSGANVLTF. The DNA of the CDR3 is TGTGCCAGCACTCAGCGCAGCTCTGGGGCCAACGTCCTGACTTTC.